Detailed here is one TCR beta chain. Its antigen is currently unknown. Multiplex touch-down PCR with TRB-A/B primers amplified rearranged V-D-J TRB sequences. TCRdb reanalysed the multiplex PCR reads using MiXCR and keeps one entry per CDR3 protein. The repertoire holds about 11,000 distinct CDR3 sequences, with roughly a quarter as singletons. Amplification of TCR beta used genomic DNA extracted from peripheral blood. The source of the sample is a study of T cell repertoires in aging, cancer and after chemotherapy. Turning to the study itself: Over several months to years, re-sampled healthy donor repertoires clearly shared clones. Whole-study results and caveats: In each cancer cohort, median generation probability increased across chemotherapy, suggesting thymic output rebounded. Untreated cancer patients had significantly lower blood TCR diversity than age-matched healthy donors.

V lost 3 bases and J lost 6, with 13 bases in between. Germline-derived CDR1 and CDR2 are KGHDR and SFDVKD. This CDR3 has 14 amino acids. This TCR came from a human donor in good health. Sequences were obtained from blood. The chain uses TRBV24-1 and TRBJ1-2; D may be TRBD1 (6 bases). The CDR3 sequence: CATSDPGGKNGYTF. The CDR3 nucleotides are TGTGCCACCAGTGATCCCGGGGGCAAAAATGGCTACACCTTC.